These 29 T cell receptor beta chains were all obtained from the same sample, sequenced in a study of shared clonotypes between healthy human individuals. Profiled with immunoSEQ multiplex PCR; TCRdb holds only in-frame clones, not every one. The sample consists of about 2.4 million clones, over 85% of them appearing once. Sequenced input: naive CD4+ T cells from PBMCs. Documented subset: CD45RA+ positively selected. The receptors come from a man younger than 35 in good health. Some clones in this sample may be carry-over from other donors' samples.

A note on this clone: The sample has other DNA sequences that encode this CDR3 too. CDR3 residues: CASSPGTVSYEQYF. In nucleotides, the CDR3 is TGTGCCAGCTCACCAGGGACAGTCTCCTACGAGCAGTACTTC. V is TRBV18 and J is TRBJ2-7, with TRBD1 matching over 7 bases. Germline CDR1 reads KGHSH; CDR2 reads LQKENI. The CDR3 is 14 residues long. V was clipped by 2 bases and J by 0 bases; unmatched bases: 1.

V usage is TRBV6-6 and J usage is TRBJ2-7; no definite D call. V dropped 0 bases and J dropped 0 bases, with 12 bases sitting between them. The germline gives CDR1 MNHNY, CDR2 SVGAGI (reference sequence). The CDR3 covers 16 residues. CDR3 sequence (DNA): TGTGCCAGCAGTTACTCCCAGATCGCCCTCTCCTACGAGCAGTACTTC. Translation gives CASSYSQIALSYEQYF.

The genes are TRBV6-1 and TRBJ2-3; no reliable D call. V was shortened by 6 bases and J by 0 bases, with 7 bases between the two germline ends. Looked up from germline, CDR1 is MNHNS and CDR2 is SASEGT. The CDR3 has 13 amino acids. The CDR3 bases are TGTGCCAGCAGGCTCACGAGCACAGATACGCAGTATTTT. This encodes CASRLTSTDTQYF.

The genes are TRBV5-1 and TRBJ1-2, with TRBD1 identical over 9 bases. The CDR3 is 17 residues long. With V trimmed by 0 bases and J by 4 bases, 10 bases remained unmatched. In germline, CDR1 is SGHRS, CDR2 YFSETQ. CDR3 in amino acids: CASSLAGTGRRGYGYTF. DNA of the CDR3: TGCGCCAGCAGCTTGGCGGGGACAGGGAGACGCGGCTATGGCTACACCTTC.

Only a few counts were recorded for this clone. The genes are TRBV6-6 and TRBJ1-5; D not resolved. CDR3 length equals 12 residues. From germline, CDR1 is MNHNY and CDR2 SVGAGI (reference sequence). V dropped 6 bases and J dropped 4 bases, with 7 bases sitting between them. The CDR3 DNA reads TGTGCCAGCAGACCCCCTAATCAGCCCCAGCATTTT. Translated, it gives CASRPPNQPQHF.

About this clone itself: Other DNA sequences in the same sample also yield this CDR3. V is TRBV5-1 and J is TRBJ1-1, with D possibly matching TRBD1 (5 bases). The V gene lost 4 bases and the J gene lost 1 base, with 11 bases spanning the gap. The V gene's germline CDR1 is SGHRS and CDR2 YFSETQ. The CDR3 covers 14 residues. The CDR3 spells CASSGQGGNTEAFF. In nucleotides, the CDR3 is TGCGCCAGCAGCGGGCAGGGTGGGAACACTGAAGCTTTCTTT.

V and J are TRBV4-1 and TRBJ1-5; 7 bases match TRBD1. With 1 base clipped from V and 2 bases from J, the junction kept 2 bases outside the gene matches. Germline lookup yields CDR1 MGHRA and CDR2 YSYEKL. The CDR3 spans 15 residues. CDR3 bases: TGCGCCAGCAGCCAAGGACAGGGAGGCAATCAGCCCCAGCATTTT. Its protein product is CASSQGQGGNQPQHF.

The V and J genes are TRBV7-6 and TRBJ2-4; D possibly matches TRBD1 or TRBD2 (5 bases each). With 1 base removed from V and 1 base from J, the gap between germline ends came to 14 bases. The CDR3 contains 17 residues. In germline, CDR1 is SGHVS, CDR2 FNYEAQ. This chain's CDR3 is CASSLVGVPLAKNIQYF. The CDR3 nucleotides read TGTGCCAGCAGCTTAGTGGGGGTTCCCCTGGCCAAAAACATTCAGTACTTC.

The chain couples TRBV6-1 to TRBJ1-1, with TRBD1 identical over 7 bases. The CDR3 is 14 residues long. Germline values: CDR1 MNHNS, CDR2 SASEGT. The V and J ends lost 9 bases and 1 base, in that order; junction bases with no gene match: 8. CDR3 residues: CARGTGAENTEAFF. In DNA, the CDR3 is TGTGCCAGGGGAACAGGGGCAGAGAACACTGAAGCTTTCTTT.

In its sample, this clone was seen once. V and J are TRBV29-1 and TRBJ2-1; TRBD1 matches at 11 bases. Germline trimming cut 7 bases from V and 8 bases from J; bases unmatched to any gene: 4. This CDR3 is built from 12 residues. The V gene's germline CDR1 is SQVTM and CDR2 ANQGSEA. The chain's CDR3 is CSAGQGADEQFF. Written as DNA, the CDR3 is TGCAGCGCTGGACAGGGGGCCGATGAGCAGTTCTTC.

The chain is built from TRBV4-1 and TRBJ1-2; 8 bases agree with TRBD1. Trimming at V came to 4 bases and at J to 7 bases, leaving 5 bases not matched to a gene. The CDR3 extends over 13 amino acids. Germline V gene sequence: CDR1 MGHRA, CDR2 YSYEKL. Written as DNA, the CDR3 is TGCGCCAGCAGCCCAGGACAGGGTTTTGGCTACACCTTC. Protein product: CASSPGQGFGYTF.

The gene calls are TRBV29-1 and TRBJ2-3; D may be TRBD2 (5 bases). V lost 3 bases and J 2 bases, leaving 15 bases between the germline ends. Germline CDR1 reads SQVTM; CDR2 reads ANQGSEA. This CDR3 contains 15 residues. The CDR3 nucleotides read TGCAGCGTTGACCCGTTGGACGGGGACACAGATACGCAGTATTTT. Its protein product is CSVDPLDGDTDTQYF.

Details on this clone: The same CDR3 also results from other DNA sequences found in this sample. V usage is TRBV11-3 and J usage is TRBJ2-1; the D gene is possibly TRBD2 (6 bases). Germline V gene lookup returns CDR1 SGHNT and CDR2 YENEEA. V lost 5 bases to trimming and J lost 7 bases, with 12 bases between them. The CDR3 sequence is 13 residues long. The CDR3 coding sequence is TGTGCCAGCAGCCCGCCCGGGGGAAATGAGCAGTTCTTC. Translated, it gives CASSPPGGNEQFF.

About this clone: Other DNA sequences within the sample encode an identical CDR3. The chain is built from TRBV19 and TRBJ2-3; D perhaps matches TRBD2 (5 bases). V dropped 1 base and J dropped 6 bases, with 5 bases sitting between them. Germline CDR1 is LNHDA and CDR2 is SQIVND (reference sequence). The length of the CDR3 is 12 residues. The CDR3 sequence: CASSIGGDTQYF. The CDR3, as DNA: TGTGCCAGTAGTATAGGCGGGGATACGCAGTATTTT.

This chain links TRBV5-8 with TRBJ2-5; 9 bases map to TRBD2. The CDR3 covers 16 residues. V was pared by 3 bases and J by 5 bases, with 11 bases of the junction left unmatched. Per the germline V gene, CDR1 is SGHTS and CDR2 is YDEGEE. The CDR3 loop reads CASSWEGASGMETQYF. The CDR3 bases are TGTGCCAGCAGCTGGGAGGGTGCTAGCGGGATGGAGACCCAGTACTTC.

The chain combines TRBV11-1 with TRBJ1-3; no reliable D call. Trimming cost V 5 bases and J 1 base, with 15 bases left between them. Germline-derived CDR1 and CDR2 are SGHAT and FQDESV (reference sequence). The CDR3 sequence is 16 residues long. The CDR3 DNA is TGTGCCAGCAGCGACGGACTGATAGGGTCTGGAAACACCATATATTTT. Residues: CASSDGLIGSGNTIYF.

About this clone: One end of the junction is discordant with germline, which a read error may explain. The V gene is TRBV7-2, the J gene TRBJ2-5; 8 bases agree with TRBD1. This CDR3 contains 15 residues. CDR1 is SGHTA, CDR2 FQGNSA, per germline. The DNA for the CDR3 is TGTGCCAGCAGCTACCAAGGACAGGGCCAAGGGACCCAGTACTTC. Amino acid sequence: CASSYQGQGQGTQYF.

J is TRBJ2-7 and V is TRBV28; 8 bases align to TRBD2. CDR3 length: 13 amino acids. Germline V lookup: CDR1 MDHEN, CDR2 SYDVKM. Trimming removed 10 bases from V and 3 bases from J; junction bases left unmatched: 8. This chain's CDR3 is CATRSGSIYEQYF. The CDR3 DNA follows: TGTGCCACCAGAAGCGGGAGCATCTACGAGCAGTACTTC.

The rearrangement uses TRBV10-3 and TRBJ2-3, with 8 bases fitting TRBD2. Per the germline V gene, CDR1 is ENHRY and CDR2 is SYGVKD. The CDR3 consists of 15 residues. V lost 6 bases, J lost 1 base, and 6 bases stayed unmatched. CDR3 amino acids: CAISPGLGGTDTQYF. CDR3 in DNA: TGTGCCATCAGCCCGGGACTAGGGGGCACAGATACGCAGTATTTT.

CDR3 sequence reads: CASSLTGGRETQYF. The CDR3 DNA is TGCGCCAGCAGCTTGACGGGGGGCCGGGAGACCCAGTACTTC. The chain has TRBV5-1 and TRBJ2-5, with D possibly being TRBD2 (7 bases). From germline, CDR1 is SGHRS and CDR2 YFSETQ. The CDR3 extends over 14 amino acids. Trimming shortened V by 1 base and J by 5 bases, and 12 bases separated the two germline ends.

The chain recombines TRBV4-1 with TRBJ1-4; D gene unclear. CDR1 and CDR2 from the germline V gene are MGHRA and YSYEKL. V lost 1 base and J lost 6, with 15 bases in between. The CDR3 covers 16 residues. For the CDR3, the DNA is TGCGCCAGCAGCCAAGTGGTTTGGAGGCGTGATGAAAAACTGTTTTTT. Translation: CASSQVVWRRDEKLFF.

This clone has just one count. The DNA of the CDR3 is TGCGCCAGCAGCCAACATCCGGGACAGGGTCCCCCCTACGAGCAGTACTTC. Its protein product is CASSQHPGQGPPYEQYF. V gene TRBV4-1 combines with J gene TRBJ2-7, with 9 bases that match TRBD1. The V gene's germline CDR1 is MGHRA and CDR2 YSYEKL. J was trimmed by 2 bases and V by 2 bases; bases with no gene match: 10. The CDR3 totals 17 residues.

This chain's CDR3 is CASSPQPTGFVSYNEQFF. The CDR3 DNA reads TGCGCCAGCAGCCCACAACCTACAGGGTTTGTCTCCTACAATGAGCAGTTCTTC. J is TRBJ2-1 and V is TRBV5-1; weak D call: TRBD1 (6 bases). V was clipped by 4 bases and J by 0 bases, with 20 bases between them. CDR1 SGHRS and CDR2 YFSETQ come from the germline V gene. CDR3 length equals 18 residues.

The V call is TRBV18, the J call TRBJ2-2; D may be TRBD2 (6 bases). The CDR3 is 16 amino acids. Trimming removed 6 bases from V and 1 base from J, with 15 bases in between. Germline CDR1 KGHSH, CDR2 LQKENI. Here the CDR3 reads CASSPLGGKNTGELFF. Written as DNA, the CDR3 is TGTGCCAGCTCCCCCCTCGGCGGGAAGAACACCGGGGAGCTGTTTTTT.

The chain uses TRBV7-9 and TRBJ2-7, with 7 bases lining up with TRBD2. The length of the CDR3 is 14 residues. Germline assignment: CDR1 SEHNR and CDR2 FQNEAQ (reference sequence). J gave up 1 base and V 5 bases, and 5 bases lay outside the gene matches. CDR3 nucleotides: TGTGCCAGCAGCCCCATACTAGCGTCCTACGAGCAGTACTTC. Translating it yields CASSPILASYEQYF.

The J gene is TRBJ1-2, the V gene TRBV19; TRBD1 is a possible D gene (5 bases). Trimming left V 5 bases short and J 4 bases short, with 20 bases between. Germline-derived CDR1 and CDR2 are LNHDA and SQIVND (reference sequence). The CDR3 runs 16 residues. This CDR3 reads CASSSPGTRDPYGYTF. The CDR3 DNA is TGTGCCAGTAGTTCCCCCGGGACCCGAGACCCCTATGGCTACACCTTC.

The chain carries TRBV18 and TRBJ1-4; possible D gene TRBD1, 5 bases. V was shortened by 6 bases and J by 8 bases, with 13 bases between the two germline ends. From germline, CDR1 is KGHSH and CDR2 LQKENI. The CDR3 is 13 residues long. CDR3 in DNA: TGTGCCAGCTCTCTGAGAGGGGAGGAAAAACTGTTTTTT. Protein sequence: CASSLRGEEKLFF.

The chain employs TRBV2 and TRBJ2-5; 7 bases align to TRBD2. The V segment lost 6 bases and the J segment 7 bases; nucleotides outside the gene matches: 11. In germline, CDR1 is SNHLY, CDR2 FYNNEI. This CDR3 has 14 amino acids. CDR3 amino acids: CASSEGRVMGTQYF. In DNA form, the CDR3 reads TGTGCCAGCAGCGAGGGGAGGGTCATGGGGACCCAGTACTTC.

The rearrangement joins TRBV11-3 to TRBJ2-7, with D tentatively TRBD2 (6 bases). The CDR3 consists of 12 residues. The germline V gene encodes CDR1 SGHNT and CDR2 YENEEA. V lost 5 bases, J lost 7 bases, and 12 bases lay in between. The CDR3 sequence: CASSISRGEQYF. CDR3 coding DNA: TGTGCCAGCAGCATCTCCCGGGGGGAGCAGTACTTC.